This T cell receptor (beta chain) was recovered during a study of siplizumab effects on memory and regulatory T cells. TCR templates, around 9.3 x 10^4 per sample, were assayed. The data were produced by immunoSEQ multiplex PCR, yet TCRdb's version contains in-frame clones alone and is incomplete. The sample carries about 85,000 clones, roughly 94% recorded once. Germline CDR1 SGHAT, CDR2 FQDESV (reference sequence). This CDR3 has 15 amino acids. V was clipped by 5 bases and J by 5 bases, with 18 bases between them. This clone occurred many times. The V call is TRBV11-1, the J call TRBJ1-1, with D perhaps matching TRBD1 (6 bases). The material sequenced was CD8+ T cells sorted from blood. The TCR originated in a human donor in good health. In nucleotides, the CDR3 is TGTGCCAGCAGCCTCCAACAGGGCGGGGAAACTGAAGCTTTCTTT. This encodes CASSLQQGGETEAFF.